One sample yielded the 21 T cell receptor beta chains listed below, sequenced in a study of breast tumors, draining lymph nodes, adjacent tissues. Axillary draining lymph nodes of breast cancer patients supplied the node samples. From the multiplex PCR reads, TCRdb called clonotypes with MiXCR, one entry per CDR3 protein. The top ten clones hold 1.3% to 1.5% of a sample with about 230,000 distinct CDR3 sequences, approximately 31% of them seen once. Sequences were obtained from axillary lymph node tissue. All receptors derive from a female donor with breast cancer. Some clones in this sample may be carry-over from other donors' samples.

This clonotype has at least ten counts. The chain joins TRBV12-3 or TRBV12-4 to TRBJ2-2; D perhaps matches TRBD1 (5 bases). V was cut by 6 bases and J by 0 bases, with 11 bases left in between. This CDR3 has 15 residues. The chain's CDR3 is CASSLTVSNTGELFF. The CDR3 DNA follows: TGTGCCAGCAGCTTGACAGTTTCGAACACCGGGGAGCTGTTTTTT.

This clonotype was recorded many times. The chain uses TRBV11-2 and TRBJ2-7, with D hard to call. The germline gives CDR1 SGHAT, CDR2 FQNNGV. This CDR3 region has 14 residues. Trimming took 5 bases from V and 2 from J, leaving 13 bases between them. The CDR3 region is CASSTSFGAYEQYF. As DNA, the CDR3 is TGTGCCAGCAGCACGAGTTTCGGTGCCTACGAGCAGTACTTC.

In its sample, this clonotype was seen many times. As DNA, the CDR3 is TGTGCCAGTAGCAAGACTAGCGGGAGGTTCCACAATGAGCAGTTCTTC. Encoded protein: CASSKTSGRFHNEQFF. The V call is TRBV19, the J call TRBJ2-1, with 13 bases identical to TRBD2. The J segment lost 5 bases and the V segment lost 6 bases, leaving 7 bases of the junction unmatched. From germline, CDR1 is LNHDA and CDR2 SQIVND (reference sequence). The CDR3 runs to 16 residues.

The chain uses TRBV19 and TRBJ1-1; D uncertain. The V gene's germline CDR1 is LNHDA and CDR2 SQIVND (reference sequence). V lost 8 bases, J lost 10 bases, and 23 bases lay in between. The CDR3 is 14 residues long. The CDR3 loop is CASSRETVSWGAFF. The CDR3 DNA reads TGTGCCAGTTCCCGGGAGACCGTATCGTGGGGAGCTTTCTTT.

This rearrangement joins TRBV28 to TRBJ1-2; 9 nucleotides agree with TRBD1. Looked up from germline, CDR1 is MDHEN and CDR2 is SYDVKM. J lost 7 bases, V lost 6 bases, and 9 bases had no gene match. The CDR3 runs 14 residues. The chain's CDR3 is CASSSGTGNFGYTF. DNA of the CDR3: TGTGCCAGCAGCTCCGGGACAGGGAATTTTGGCTACACCTTC.

The chain has TRBV11-2 and TRBJ2-3; 8 bases are a match to TRBD2. CDR1 SGHAT and CDR2 FQNNGV come from the germline V gene. The junction had 7 bases not matched to a gene; V was cut back by 5 bases and J by 0 bases. The CDR3 is 16 amino acids. Here the CDR3 reads CASSLGSGTSTDTQYF. As DNA, the CDR3 is TGTGCCAGCAGCCTGGGTAGCGGGACTAGCACAGATACGCAGTATTTT. Full variable domain (missing parts from reference TRBV11-2 and TRBJ2-3): EAGVAQSPRYKIIEKRQSVAFWCNPISGHATLYWYQQILGQGPKLLIQFQNNGVVDDSQLPKDRFSAERLKGVDSTLKIQPAKLEDSAVYLCASSLGSGTSTDTQYFGPGTRLTVL.

This clonotype was detected many times. V usage is TRBV24-1 and J usage is TRBJ2-3, with 7 positions matching TRBD1. The CDR3 length is 14 residues. The trim removed 6 bases at V and 3 bases at J, leaving 5 bases unmatched. Looked up from germline, CDR1 is KGHDR and CDR2 is SFDVKD. Here the CDR3 DNA reads TGTGCCACCAGTACGGGACAGTGGACAGATACGCAGTATTTT. Translation gives CATSTGQWTDTQYF.

The chain has TRBV6-5 and TRBJ2-5, with D possibly TRBD1 on 5 matching bases. Germline CDR1 reads MNHEY; CDR2 reads SVGAGI. This CDR3 is built from 13 residues. The V end was cut by 6 bases, the J end by 4 bases, with 12 bases between. The CDR3 bases are TGTGCCAGCAGCCCCAGGGTCGGAGAGACCCAGTACTTC. It is translated as CASSPRVGETQYF.

This clonotype was seen ten or more times. The chain couples TRBV20-1 to TRBJ1-5, with TRBD1 as a possible D gene (5 bases). V lost 5 bases, J lost 0 bases, and 17 bases lay in between. CDR3 length equals 16 residues. From germline, CDR1 is DFQATT and CDR2 SNEGSKA (reference sequence). CDR3 in amino acids: CSAVRGGSHSNQPQHF. The CDR3 bases are TGCAGTGCTGTTAGGGGAGGGTCACATAGCAATCAGCCCCAGCATTTT.

This rearrangement joins TRBV6-5 to TRBJ1-2, with a tentative D call TRBD1 (5 bases). CDR3 length equals 13 residues. V was cut by 5 bases and J by 12 bases, with 19 bases left in between. The germline V gene has CDR1 MNHEY and CDR2 SVGAGI. The CDR3 coding sequence is TGTGCCAGCAGTCCCCTGGGACTCCCTGGAAACACCTTC. Translated: CASSPLGLPGNTF.

In its sample, this clonotype was seen many times. This CDR3 is CASSRGTSGRLETQYF. Here the CDR3 DNA reads TGTGCCAGCAGCCGTGGGACTAGCGGGAGGCTGGAGACCCAGTACTTC. V and J are TRBV7-2 and TRBJ2-5, with TRBD2 identical over 15 bases. The germline gives CDR1 SGHTA, CDR2 FQGNSA. This CDR3 is 16 amino acids long. After removal of 5 bases from V and 5 bases from J, the junction contained 6 bases not matched to a gene.

Many counts were recorded for this clonotype. The chain has TRBV20-1 and TRBJ1-4; D is ambiguous. The CDR3 is made up of 12 amino acids. Trimming took off 3 bases at V and 8 bases at J, with 10 bases between the two ends. The germline V gene has CDR1 DFQATT and CDR2 SNEGSKA (reference sequence). The CDR3 is CSASLFGEKLFF. CDR3 bases: TGCAGTGCTAGTCTTTTTGGGGAAAAACTGTTTTTT.

In its sample, this clonotype was seen many times. This sequence joins TRBV19 and TRBJ2-1, with D possibly TRBD1 on 5 matching bases. This CDR3 spans 15 amino acids. V was pared by 1 base and J by 1 base, with 8 bases between. In germline, CDR1 is LNHDA, CDR2 SQIVND (reference sequence). The CDR3 loop is CASSIVAGSYNEQFF. In DNA, the CDR3 is TGTGCCAGTAGTATAGTTGCAGGGTCCTACAATGAGCAGTTCTTC.

This clonotype showed up many times. This rearrangement joins TRBV7-8 to TRBJ2-3, with D possibly TRBD2 on 6 matching bases. The V end lost 8 bases, the J end lost 4 bases, and 13 bases lay between the germline ends. The CDR3 is made up of 13 amino acids. The germline V gene has CDR1 SGHVS and CDR2 FQNEAQ. CDR3 sequence reads: CASAASGPDTQYF. The CDR3 bases are TGTGCCAGCGCCGCCAGCGGGCCAGATACGCAGTATTTT.

J is TRBJ2-6 and V is TRBV7-3; unclear D gene. Germline V gene sequence: CDR1 SGHTA, CDR2 FQGTGA. The CDR3 is made up of 13 amino acids. V shed 6 bases and J shed 4 bases, with 7 bases lying between them. The CDR3 loop is CASRKLGANVLTF. CDR3 sequence (DNA): TGTGCCAGCAGAAAACTCGGGGCCAACGTCCTGACTTTC.

This clonotype was detected ten times or more. The V gene is TRBV9, the J gene TRBJ2-7, with 7 bases fitting TRBD1. Germline lookup yields CDR1 SGDLS and CDR2 YYNGEE. The CDR3 spans 14 residues. The V and J ends lost 0 bases and 2 bases, in that order; junction bases with no gene match: 2. The CDR3 here is CASSVGQGPYEQYF. In DNA, the CDR3 is TGTGCCAGCAGCGTAGGACAGGGACCCTACGAGCAGTACTTC.

This clonotype was detected once. An end of the junction does not agree with germline; a read error may underlie this. The chain has TRBV2 and TRBJ2-3, with 9 nucleotides matching TRBD2. Germline loops: CDR1 SNHLY, CDR2 FYNNEI. The CDR3 is 16 amino acids. The CDR3 protein is CASSALGGGGEDTQYF. The CDR3 coding sequence is TGCGCCAGCAGCGCGCTTGGCGGGGGGGGGGAAGATACGCAGTATTTT.

This clonotype occurred a few times. A read error may explain this, as a much larger clone is one base away. The chain uses TRBV6-5 and TRBJ1-6, with 9 bases matching TRBD1. CDR3 length: 16 residues. V was clipped by 5 bases and J by 8 bases; unmatched bases: 10. CDR1 and CDR2 (germline): MNHEY, SVGAGI. The CDR3 spells CASSRGTGLGDSPLHF. The CDR3 DNA reads as TGTGCCAGCAGTCGGGGGACAGGGTTGGGTGATTCACCCCTCCACTTT.

CDR3: CSASGNTDTQYF. The CDR3 DNA reads TGCAGTGCTAGTGGAAACACAGATACGCAGTATTTT. The chain recombines TRBV20-1 with TRBJ2-3; D remains ambiguous. V was shortened by 3 bases and J by 2 bases, with 6 bases between the two germline ends. The CDR3 totals 12 residues. Germline-derived CDR1 and CDR2 are DFQATT and SNEGSKA (reference sequence).

This clonotype came up once. Here the CDR3 omits its conserved ending phenylalanine or tryptophan, so a read error is the likely source. The chain is built from TRBV27 and TRBJ1-5; D unclear. V was trimmed by 2 bases and J by 4 bases, leaving 6 bases between them. The CDR3 sequence is 13 residues long. Looked up from germline, CDR1 is MNHEY and CDR2 is SMNVEV (reference sequence). CDR3 sequence reads: CASSLGRNQPQHS. CDR3 sequence (DNA): TGTGCCAGCAGTTTAGGGAGGAATCAGCCCCAGCATTCT.

This chain connects TRBV19 to TRBJ1-4; TRBD1 matches at 9 bases. Losses at the gene ends were 3 bases for V and 7 bases for J; bases not matched to a gene: 9. Germline lookup yields CDR1 LNHDA and CDR2 SQIVND (reference sequence). The CDR3 is 16 residues long. The CDR3 DNA reads TGTGCCAGTAGTATTCCCTCCGGGACAGGGACTGAAAAACTGTTTTTT. It yields the protein CASSIPSGTGTEKLFF.